This T cell receptor (beta chain) is from a study of blood T cell repertoires in COVID-19. Study background: Donors in the United States, Italy and Spain gave samples during acute or convalescent COVID-19. From T cells, B-cell-depleted T cells, or PBMCs came the material, which was cDNA or gDNA.

CDR1 and CDR2 (germline): MGHRA, YSYEKL. The V gene lost 4 bases and the J gene lost 2 bases, with 12 bases spanning the gap. The CDR3 covers 15 residues. In the original processing: By means of reference gene primer amplification, nucleated cell counts were estimated. Data came from immunoSEQ multiplex PCR; TCRdb stores just in-frame clones and leaves some out. V and J calls and clone size follow that table, whereas D and trimming were derived from the DNA. This table holds about 34,000 clones, roughly 91% found once. This TCR derives from an elderly man with acute or convalescent COVID-19. The sample taken for sequencing was peripheral blood. The genes are TRBV4-1 and TRBJ2-1; maybe TRBD1 (5 bases). CDR3 DNA sequence: TGCGCCAGCAGCCGAGAATTACAGGCCTACAATGAGCAGTTCTTC. This translates into CASSRELQAYNEQFF.